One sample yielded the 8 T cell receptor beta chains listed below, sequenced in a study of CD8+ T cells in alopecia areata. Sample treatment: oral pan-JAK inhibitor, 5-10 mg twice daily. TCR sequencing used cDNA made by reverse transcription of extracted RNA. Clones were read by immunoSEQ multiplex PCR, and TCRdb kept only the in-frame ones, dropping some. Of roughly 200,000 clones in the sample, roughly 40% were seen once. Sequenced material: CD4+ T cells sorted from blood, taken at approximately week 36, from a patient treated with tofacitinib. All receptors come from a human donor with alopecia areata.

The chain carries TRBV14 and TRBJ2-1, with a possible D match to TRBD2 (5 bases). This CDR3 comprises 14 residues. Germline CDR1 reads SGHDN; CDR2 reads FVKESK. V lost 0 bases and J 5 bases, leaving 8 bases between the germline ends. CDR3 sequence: CASSQEVAHNEQFF. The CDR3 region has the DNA TGTGCCAGCAGCCAAGAAGTAGCGCACAATGAGCAGTTCTTC.

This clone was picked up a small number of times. In DNA form, the CDR3 reads TGTGCCAGCAGTTTAAGAGTGGGCAATCAGCCCCAGCATTTT. Translated: CASSLRVGNQPQHF. The chain combines TRBV27 with TRBJ1-5; D gene ambiguous. Trimming removed 2 bases from V and 2 bases from J, with 7 bases in between. Germline V CDR1 and CDR2: MNHEY, SMNVEV (reference sequence). The CDR3 extends over 14 amino acids.

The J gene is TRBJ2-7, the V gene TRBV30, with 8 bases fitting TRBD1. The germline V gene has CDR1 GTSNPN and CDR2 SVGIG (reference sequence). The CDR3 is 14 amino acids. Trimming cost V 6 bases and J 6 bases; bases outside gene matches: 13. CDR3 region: CACAGAGGFGEQYF. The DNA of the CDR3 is TGTGCCTGCGCCGGGGCAGGGGGCTTTGGCGAGCAGTACTTC.

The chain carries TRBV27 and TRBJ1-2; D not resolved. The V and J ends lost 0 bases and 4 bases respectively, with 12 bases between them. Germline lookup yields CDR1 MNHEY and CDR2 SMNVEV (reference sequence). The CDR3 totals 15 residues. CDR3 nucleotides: TGTGCCAGCAGTTTATCGCCCAGGACCCCCTATGGCTACACCTTC. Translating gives CASSLSPRTPYGYTF.

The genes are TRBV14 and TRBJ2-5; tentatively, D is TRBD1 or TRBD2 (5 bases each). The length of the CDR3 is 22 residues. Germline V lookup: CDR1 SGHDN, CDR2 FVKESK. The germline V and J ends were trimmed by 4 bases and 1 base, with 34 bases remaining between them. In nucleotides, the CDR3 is TGTGCCAGCAGCCGACGAGCGTCAATGGGGACCGACCTCTTACGAGCCCAAGAGACCCAGTACTTC. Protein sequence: CASSRRASMGTDLLRAQETQYF.

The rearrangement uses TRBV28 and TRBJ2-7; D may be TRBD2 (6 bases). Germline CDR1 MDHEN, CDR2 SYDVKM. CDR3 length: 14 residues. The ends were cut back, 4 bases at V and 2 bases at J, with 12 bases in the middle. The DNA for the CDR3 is TGTGCCAGCAGTTCTGCGGGACTTCCCTACGAGCAGTACTTC. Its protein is CASSSAGLPYEQYF. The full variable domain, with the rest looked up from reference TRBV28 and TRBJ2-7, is DVKVTQSSRYLVKRTGEKVFLECVQDMDHENMFWYRQDPGLGLRLIYFSYDVKMKEKGDIPEGYSVSREKKERFSLILESASTNQTSMYLCASSSAGLPYEQYFGPGTRLTVT.

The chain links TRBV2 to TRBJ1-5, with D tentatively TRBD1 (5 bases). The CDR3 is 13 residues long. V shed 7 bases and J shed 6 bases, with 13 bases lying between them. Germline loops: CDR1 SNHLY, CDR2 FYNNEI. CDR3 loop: CASKQRGVQPQHF. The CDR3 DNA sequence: TGTGCCAGCAAGCAAAGGGGCGTTCAGCCCCAGCATTTT. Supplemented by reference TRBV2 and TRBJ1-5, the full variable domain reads EPEVTQTPSHQVTQMGQEVILRCVPISNHLYFYWYRQILGQKVEFLVSFYNNEISEKSEIFDDQFSVERPDGSNFTLKIRSTKLEDSAMYFCASKQRGVQPQHFGDGTRLSIL.

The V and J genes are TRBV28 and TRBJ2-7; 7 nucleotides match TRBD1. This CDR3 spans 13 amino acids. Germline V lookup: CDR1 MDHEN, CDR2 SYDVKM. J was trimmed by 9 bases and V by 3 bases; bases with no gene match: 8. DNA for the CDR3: TGTGCCAGCAGTTTGAACAGGGGCCTGGGGCAGTACTTC. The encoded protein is CASSLNRGLGQYF.